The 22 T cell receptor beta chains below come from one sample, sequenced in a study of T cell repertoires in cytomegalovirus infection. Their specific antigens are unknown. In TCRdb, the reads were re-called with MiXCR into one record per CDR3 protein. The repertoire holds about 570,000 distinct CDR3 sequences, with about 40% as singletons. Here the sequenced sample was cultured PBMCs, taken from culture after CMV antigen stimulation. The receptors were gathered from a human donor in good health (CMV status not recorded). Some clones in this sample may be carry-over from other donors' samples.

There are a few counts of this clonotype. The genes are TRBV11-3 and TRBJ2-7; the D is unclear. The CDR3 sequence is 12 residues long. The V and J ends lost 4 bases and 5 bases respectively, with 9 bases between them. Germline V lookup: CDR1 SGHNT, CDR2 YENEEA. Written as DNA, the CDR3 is TGTGCCAGCAGCTCGCTCGATAACGAGCAGTACTTC. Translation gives CASSSLDNEQYF.

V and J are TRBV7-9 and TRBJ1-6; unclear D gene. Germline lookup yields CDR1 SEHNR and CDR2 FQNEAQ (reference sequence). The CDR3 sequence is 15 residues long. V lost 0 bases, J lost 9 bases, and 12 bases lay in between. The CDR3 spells CASSLAFDKTSPLHF. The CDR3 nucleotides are TGTGCCAGCAGCTTAGCTTTCGATAAAACTTCACCCCTCCACTTT.

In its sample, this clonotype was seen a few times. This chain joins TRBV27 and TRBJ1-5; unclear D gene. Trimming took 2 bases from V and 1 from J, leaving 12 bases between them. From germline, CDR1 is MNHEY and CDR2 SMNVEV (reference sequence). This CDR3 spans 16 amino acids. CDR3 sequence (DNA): TGTGCCAGCAGTTTAACATACACTGGGAGCAATCAGCCCCAGCATTTT. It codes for CASSLTYTGSNQPQHF.

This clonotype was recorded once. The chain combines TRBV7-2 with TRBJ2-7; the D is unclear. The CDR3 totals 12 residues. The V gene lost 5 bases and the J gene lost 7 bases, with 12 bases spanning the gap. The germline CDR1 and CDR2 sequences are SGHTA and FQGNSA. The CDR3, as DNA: TGTGCCAGCAGCCGGCCGCCCGGGGAGCAGTACTTC. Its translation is CASSRPPGEQYF. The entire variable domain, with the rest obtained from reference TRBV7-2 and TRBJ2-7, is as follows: GAGVSQSPSNKVTEKGKDVELRCDPISGHTALYWYRQSLGQGLEFLIYFQGNSAPDKSGLPSDRFSAERTGGSVSTLTIQRTQQEDSAVYLCASSRPPGEQYFGPGTRLTVT.

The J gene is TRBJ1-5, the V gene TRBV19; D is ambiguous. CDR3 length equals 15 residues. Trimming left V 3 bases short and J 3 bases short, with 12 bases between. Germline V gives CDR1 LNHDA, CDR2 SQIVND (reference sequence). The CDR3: CASSIFMPANQPQHF. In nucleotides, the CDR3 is TGTGCCAGTAGTATTTTTATGCCCGCCAATCAGCCCCAGCATTTT.

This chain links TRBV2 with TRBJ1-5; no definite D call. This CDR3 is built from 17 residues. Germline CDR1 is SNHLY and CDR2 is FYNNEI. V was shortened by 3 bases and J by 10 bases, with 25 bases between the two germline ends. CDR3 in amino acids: CASSDPLGGGSIFPQHF. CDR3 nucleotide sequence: TGTGCCAGCAGTGACCCTCTGGGTGGAGGGTCGATTTTCCCCCAGCATTTT.

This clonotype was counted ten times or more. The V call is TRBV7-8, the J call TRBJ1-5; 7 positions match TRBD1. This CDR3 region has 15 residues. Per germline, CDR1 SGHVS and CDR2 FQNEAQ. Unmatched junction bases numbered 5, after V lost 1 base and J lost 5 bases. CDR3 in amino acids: CASSLGDRVHQPQHF. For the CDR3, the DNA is TGTGCCAGCAGCTTAGGTGACAGGGTTCATCAGCCCCAGCATTTT. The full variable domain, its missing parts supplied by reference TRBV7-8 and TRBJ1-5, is GAGVSQSPRYKVAKRGQDVALRCDPISGHVSLFWYQQALGQGPEFLTYFQNEAQLDKSGLPSDRFFAERPEGSVSTLKIQRTQQEDSAVYLCASSLGDRVHQPQHFGDGTRLSIL.

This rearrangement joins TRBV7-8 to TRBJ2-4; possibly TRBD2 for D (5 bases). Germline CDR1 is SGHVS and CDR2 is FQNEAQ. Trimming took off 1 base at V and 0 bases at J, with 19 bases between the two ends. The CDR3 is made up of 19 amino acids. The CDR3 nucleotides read TGTGCCAGCAGCTTAGAGCGGAAGAGGCCCAATCTAGCCAAAAACATTCAGTACTTC. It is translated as CASSLERKRPNLAKNIQYF.

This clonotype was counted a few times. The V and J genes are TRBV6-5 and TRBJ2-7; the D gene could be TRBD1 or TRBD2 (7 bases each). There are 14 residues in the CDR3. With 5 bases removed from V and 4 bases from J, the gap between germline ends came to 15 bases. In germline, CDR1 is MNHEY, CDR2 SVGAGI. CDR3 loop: CASSPGGTVYEQYF. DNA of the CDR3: TGTGCCAGCAGTCCCGGGGGGACAGTTTACGAGCAGTACTTC.

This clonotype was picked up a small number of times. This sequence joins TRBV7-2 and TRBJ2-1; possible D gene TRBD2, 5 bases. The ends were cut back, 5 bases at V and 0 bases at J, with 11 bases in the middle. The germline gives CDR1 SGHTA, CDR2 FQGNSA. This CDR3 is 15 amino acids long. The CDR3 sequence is CASSRRPDSYNEQFF. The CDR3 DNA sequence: TGTGCCAGCAGCCGGAGGCCCGACTCCTACAATGAGCAGTTCTTC.

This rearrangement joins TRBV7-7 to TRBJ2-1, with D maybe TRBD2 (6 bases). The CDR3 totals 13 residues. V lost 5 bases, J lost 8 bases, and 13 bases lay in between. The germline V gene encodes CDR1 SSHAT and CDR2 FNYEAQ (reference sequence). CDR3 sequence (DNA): TGTGCCAGCAGCAAGGTGGGGGGAGATGAGCAGTTCTTC. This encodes CASSKVGGDEQFF.

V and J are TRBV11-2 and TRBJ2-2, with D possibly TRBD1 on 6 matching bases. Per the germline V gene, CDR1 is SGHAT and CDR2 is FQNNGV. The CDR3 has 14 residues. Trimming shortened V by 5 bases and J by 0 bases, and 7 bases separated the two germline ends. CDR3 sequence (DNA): TGTGCCAGCAGCGGGGACACGAACACCGGGGAGCTGTTTTTT. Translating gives CASSGDTNTGELFF.

The chain's CDR3 is CASSSLLGDQPQHF. In DNA, the CDR3 is TGTGCCAGCAGTAGCCTGTTAGGCGATCAGCCCCAGCATTTT. The gene calls are TRBV2 and TRBJ1-5; D is ambiguous. V was clipped by 5 bases and J by 5 bases, with 13 bases between them. CDR3 length equals 14 residues. Germline CDR1 SNHLY, CDR2 FYNNEI. The full variable domain, with the rest looked up from reference TRBV2 and TRBJ1-5, is EPEVTQTPSHQVTQMGQEVILRCVPISNHLYFYWYRQILGQKVEFLVSFYNNEISEKSEIFDDQFSVERPDGSNFTLKIRSTKLEDSAMYFCASSSLLGDQPQHFGDGTRLSIL.

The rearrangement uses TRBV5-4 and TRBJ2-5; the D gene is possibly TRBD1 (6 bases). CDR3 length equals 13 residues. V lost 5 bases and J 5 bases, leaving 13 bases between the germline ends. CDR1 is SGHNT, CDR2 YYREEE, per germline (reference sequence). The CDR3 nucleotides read TGTGCCAGCAGTCACAGGGATGCGGAGACCCAGTACTTC. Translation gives CASSHRDAETQYF.

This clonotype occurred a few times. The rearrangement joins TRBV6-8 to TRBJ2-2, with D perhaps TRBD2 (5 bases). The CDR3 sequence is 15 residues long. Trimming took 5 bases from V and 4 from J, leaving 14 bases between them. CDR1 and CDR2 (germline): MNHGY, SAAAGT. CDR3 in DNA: TGTGCCAGCAGTAGACTAAACGAGGGCACCGGGGAGCTGTTTTTT. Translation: CASSRLNEGTGELFF.

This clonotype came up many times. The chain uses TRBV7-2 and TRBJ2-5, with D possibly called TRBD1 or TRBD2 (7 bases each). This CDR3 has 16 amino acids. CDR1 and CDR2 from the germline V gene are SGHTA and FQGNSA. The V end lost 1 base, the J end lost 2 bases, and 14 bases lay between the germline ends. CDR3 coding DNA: TGTGCCAGCAGCTTAGTGGGAGGGGGCTGGCAAGAGACCCAGTACTTC. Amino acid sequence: CASSLVGGGWQETQYF.

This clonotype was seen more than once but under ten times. The CDR3 bases are TGTGCCAGCAGCTTAGGCACAGGGATATACGACGAGCAGTACTTC. It encodes CASSLGTGIYDEQYF. J is TRBJ2-7 and V is TRBV7-9, with a possible D match to TRBD1 (6 bases). There are 15 residues in the CDR3. V was pared by 1 base and J by 5 bases, with 15 bases between. Germline CDR1 is SEHNR and CDR2 is FQNEAQ (reference sequence). Complete variable domain (other parts from reference TRBV7-9 and TRBJ2-7): DTGVSQNPRHKITKRGQNVTFRCDPISEHNRLYWYRQTLGQGPEFLTYFQNEAQLEKSRLLSDRFSAERPKGSFSTLEIQRTEQGDSAMYLCASSLGTGIYDEQYFGPGTRLTVT.

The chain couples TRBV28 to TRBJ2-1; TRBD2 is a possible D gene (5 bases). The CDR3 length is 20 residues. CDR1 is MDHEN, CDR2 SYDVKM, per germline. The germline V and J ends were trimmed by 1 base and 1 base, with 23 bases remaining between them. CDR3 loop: CASSLLLQAKAVTSYNEQFF. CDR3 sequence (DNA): TGTGCCAGCAGTTTATTGCTCCAGGCGAAAGCGGTTACTTCCTACAATGAGCAGTTCTTC.

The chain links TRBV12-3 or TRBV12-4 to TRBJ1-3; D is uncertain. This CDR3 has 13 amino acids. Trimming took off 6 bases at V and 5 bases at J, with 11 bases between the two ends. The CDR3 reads CASSPPGRNTIYF. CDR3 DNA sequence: TGTGCCAGCAGCCCGCCTGGGAGAAACACCATATATTTT.

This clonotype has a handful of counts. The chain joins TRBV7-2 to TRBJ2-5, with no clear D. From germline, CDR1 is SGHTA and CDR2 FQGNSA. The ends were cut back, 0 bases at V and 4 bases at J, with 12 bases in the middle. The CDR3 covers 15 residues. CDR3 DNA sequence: TGTGCCAGCAGCTTAGCGGTCAGATTCGGAGAGACCCAGTACTTC. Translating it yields CASSLAVRFGETQYF.

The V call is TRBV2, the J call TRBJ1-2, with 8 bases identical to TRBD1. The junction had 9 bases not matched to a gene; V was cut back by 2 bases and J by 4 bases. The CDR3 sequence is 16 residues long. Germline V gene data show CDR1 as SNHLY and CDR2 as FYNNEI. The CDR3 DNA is TGTGCCAGCAGTGAACGAGTCCGGGACAGGAGCTATGGCTACACCTTC. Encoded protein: CASSERVRDRSYGYTF.

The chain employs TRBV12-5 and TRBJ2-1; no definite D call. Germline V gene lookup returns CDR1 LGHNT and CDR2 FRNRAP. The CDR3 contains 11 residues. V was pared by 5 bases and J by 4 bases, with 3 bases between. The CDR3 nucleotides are TGTGCTAGTGGTGTTTACAATGAGCAGTTCTTC. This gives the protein CASGVYNEQFF. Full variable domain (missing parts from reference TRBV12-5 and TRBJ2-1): DARVTQTPRHKVTEMGQEVTMRCQPILGHNTVFWYRQTMMQGLELLAYFRNRAPLDDSGMPKDRFSAEMPDATLATLKIQPSEPRDSAVYFCASGVYNEQFFGPGTRLTVL.